A single sample is the source of the 23 T cell receptor beta chains below, sequenced in a study of blood T cell repertoires in COVID-19. The data were produced by immunoSEQ multiplex PCR, yet TCRdb's version contains in-frame clones alone and is incomplete. The table has about 350,000 clones, 75% to 90% seen once; the top ten hold about 7%. Sequences were obtained from peripheral blood. The receptors were gathered from a woman aged 55-70 years with COVID-19, enrolled during active disease.

On this clone: Other DNA sequences from this sample encode an identical CDR3 as well. The chain couples TRBV7-9 to TRBJ2-7, with D unclear. This CDR3 comprises 11 residues. Germline-derived CDR1 and CDR2 are SEHNR and FQNEAQ (reference sequence). V lost 4 bases and J lost 4, with 5 bases in between. CDR3: CASSSYYEQYF. DNA of the CDR3: TGTGCCAGCAGCTCTTATTACGAGCAGTACTTC.

The gene calls are TRBV2 and TRBJ1-2; 7 bases agree with TRBD1. J gave up 7 bases and V 5 bases, and 7 bases lay outside the gene matches. The CDR3 is 13 amino acids. Germline CDR1 reads SNHLY; CDR2 reads FYNNEI. The CDR3: CASSNTGATGYTF. The CDR3 DNA follows: TGTGCCAGCAGTAATACAGGGGCAACTGGCTACACCTTC.

The chain employs TRBV7-2 and TRBJ2-4; TRBD2 aligns across 9 bases. Trimming removed 1 base from V and 8 bases from J; junction bases left unmatched: 9. Germline lookup yields CDR1 SGHTA and CDR2 FQGNSA. The CDR3 sequence is 16 residues long. The CDR3 DNA is TGTGCCAGCAGCTTAGGTGGGCGGGGGGGCATGGACATTCAGTACTTC. Its translation is CASSLGGRGGMDIQYF.

The chain links TRBV19 to TRBJ2-1; 11 positions agree with TRBD2. This CDR3 is built from 16 residues. Germline V gene data show CDR1 as LNHDA and CDR2 as SQIVND (reference sequence). V gave up 4 bases and J gave up 4 bases; unmatched junction bases: 6. The CDR3 is CASSTAGTSGYNEQFF. The CDR3 bases are TGTGCCAGTAGTACGGCCGGGACTAGCGGATACAATGAGCAGTTCTTC.

This clone was recorded once. The chain has TRBV19 and TRBJ1-1; 7 positions agree with TRBD1. The CDR3 length is 16 residues. In germline, CDR1 is LNHDA, CDR2 SQIVND (reference sequence). The CDR3 sequence: CAARDSLHPGNTEAFF. The CDR3 nucleotides are TGTGCTGCGAGGGACAGCCTTCATCCAGGGAACACTGAAGCTTTCTTT.

J is TRBJ2-5 and V is TRBV19; 11 bases map to TRBD2. Germline V gives CDR1 LNHDA, CDR2 SQIVND (reference sequence). The CDR3 spans 16 residues. The V gene end was trimmed by 5 bases and the J gene end by 1 base; junction bases not matched to a gene: 6. In nucleotides, the CDR3 is TGTGCCAGTAGTGCCACTAGCGGGGGAACCCAAGAGACCCAGTACTTC. Protein: CASSATSGGTQETQYF.

A word on this clone: Other DNA sequences from this sample encode an identical CDR3 as well. V usage is TRBV30 and J usage is TRBJ1-5, with TRBD1 matching 10 bases. The J segment lost 7 bases and the V segment lost 2 bases, leaving 5 bases of the junction unmatched. The CDR3 contains 14 residues. Germline CDR1 is GTSNPN and CDR2 is SVGIG (reference sequence). The CDR3 region has the DNA TGTGCCTGGAGTACCGGACAGGGGGGACAGCCCCAGCATTTT. As protein: CAWSTGQGGQPQHF.

The chain is built from TRBV10-3 and TRBJ2-1; D possibly corresponds to TRBD2 (6 bases). The CDR3 has 15 amino acids. Trimming took 0 bases from V and 9 from J, leaving 15 bases between them. Germline V gives CDR1 ENHRY, CDR2 SYGVKD. The CDR3 DNA is TGTGCCATCAGTGAGTCTGGGGGGACGATAACTGAGCAGTTCTTC. It is translated as CAISESGGTITEQFF.

The chain uses TRBV9 and TRBJ2-1; TRBD2 matches 14 bases. This CDR3 comprises 19 residues. The junction had 9 bases not matched to a gene; V was cut back by 0 bases and J by 4 bases. Germline V gene data show CDR1 as SGDLS and CDR2 as YYNGEE. In DNA form, the CDR3 reads TGTGCCAGCAGCGTAGCCATCGGGACTAGCGGGGGCCGATACAATGAGCAGTTCTTC. This encodes CASSVAIGTSGGRYNEQFF.

J is TRBJ1-2 and V is TRBV7-3, with D maybe TRBD1 (5 bases). CDR1 is SGHTA and CDR2 is FQGTGA in the germline V gene. Trimming cost V 0 bases and J 8 bases, with 13 bases left between them. The CDR3 runs 14 residues. The CDR3 nucleotides are TGTGCCAGCAGCTTAACATCGGGGGATGACGGCTACACCTTC. Translated, it gives CASSLTSGDDGYTF.

The CDR3 spells CAWSQGAYTGELFF. CDR3 sequence (DNA): TGTGCCTGGAGTCAGGGGGCGTACACCGGGGAGCTGTTTTTT. The rearrangement uses TRBV30 and TRBJ2-2; the match to TRBD1 covers 8 bases. CDR3 length: 14 amino acids. Germline CDR1 and CDR2: GTSNPN and SVGIG (reference sequence). V lost 2 bases to trimming and J lost 3 bases; unmatched junction nucleotides: 2.

V is TRBV5-1 and J is TRBJ1-4, with TRBD1 as a possible D gene (6 bases). V lost 4 bases to trimming and J lost 3 bases, with 10 bases between them. Germline CDR1 and CDR2: SGHRS and YFSETQ. The CDR3 contains 14 residues. The CDR3 DNA reads TGCGCCAGCAGCACGGACAGCTCTAATGAAAAACTGTTTTTT. Encoded protein: CASSTDSSNEKLFF. The whole variable domain, filled in from reference TRBV5-1 and TRBJ1-4, reads KAGVTQTPRYLIKTRGQQVTLSCSPISGHRSVSWYQQTPGQGLQFLFEYFSETQRNKGNFPGRFSGRQFSNSRSEMNVSTLELGDSALYLCASSTDSSNEKLFFGSGTQLSVL.

This clone was observed a handful of times. This chain uses TRBV18 with TRBJ2-2, with TRBD2 matching over 7 bases. The CDR3 is 17 residues long. Losses at the gene ends were 8 bases for V and 2 bases for J; bases not matched to a gene: 14. Germline CDR1 reads KGHSH; CDR2 reads LQKENI. Here the CDR3 reads CASPELGGGHNTGELFF. DNA for the CDR3: TGTGCCAGCCCAGAGCTAGGCGGGGGTCACAACACCGGGGAGCTGTTTTTT.

The CDR3 nucleotides read TGCGCCAGCAGCCATACAGGGGCTGGAAACACCATATATTTT. Protein product: CASSHTGAGNTIYF. The chain has TRBV4-1 and TRBJ1-3; TRBD1 agrees at 7 bases. The CDR3 extends over 14 amino acids. Germline values: CDR1 MGHRA, CDR2 YSYEKL. Trimming at V came to 3 bases and at J to 2 bases, leaving 1 base not matched to a gene.

The chain has TRBV5-1 and TRBJ1-1; D possibly corresponds to TRBD1 (5 bases). Germline assignment: CDR1 SGHRS and CDR2 YFSETQ. V shed 5 bases and J shed 4 bases, with 12 bases lying between them. This CDR3 spans 13 amino acids. This chain's CDR3 is CASSSGVSTEAFF. As DNA, the CDR3 is TGCGCCAGCAGTTCGGGGGTGAGCACTGAAGCTTTCTTT.

This chain connects TRBV19 to TRBJ2-1; 9 positions agree with TRBD2. CDR3 length equals 15 residues. V gave up 10 bases and J gave up 2 bases; unmatched junction bases: 9. The germline gives CDR1 LNHDA, CDR2 SQIVND (reference sequence). CDR3 protein: CATKGLANAYNEQFF. The DNA for the CDR3 is TGTGCCACCAAGGGACTAGCTAATGCCTACAATGAGCAGTTCTTC.

The chain recombines TRBV7-3 with TRBJ1-1; no definite D call. This CDR3 has 13 amino acids. CDR1 SGHTA and CDR2 FQGTGA come from the germline V gene. Trimming took off 4 bases at V and 2 bases at J, with 8 bases between the two ends. This CDR3 is CASSSTSNTEAFF. DNA for the CDR3: TGTGCCAGCAGCTCGACTTCTAACACTGAAGCTTTCTTT.

This chain uses TRBV5-1 with TRBJ1-1, with a possible D match to TRBD1 (5 bases). V dropped 0 bases and J dropped 8 bases, with 8 bases sitting between them. Per the germline V gene, CDR1 is SGHRS and CDR2 is YFSETQ. The CDR3 runs 12 residues. CDR3 bases: TGCGCCAGCAGCTTGGCGGCAGGGGAAGCTTTCTTT. Translating it yields CASSLAAGEAFF. Combining the CDR3 with reference TRBV5-1 and TRBJ1-1 gives the whole variable domain KAGVTQTPRYLIKTRGQQVTLSCSPISGHRSVSWYQQTPGQGLQFLFEYFSETQRNKGNFPGRFSGRQFSNSRSEMNVSTLELGDSALYLCASSLAAGEAFFGQGTRLTVV.

This chain connects TRBV11-3 to TRBJ2-3, with D perhaps matching TRBD1 (5 bases). The CDR3 totals 14 residues. V lost 1 base, J lost 3 bases, and 8 bases lay in between. Germline V gene sequence: CDR1 SGHNT, CDR2 YENEEA. CDR3 nucleotide sequence: TGTGCCAGCAGCTTAGCCAGGGTAACAGATACGCAGTATTTT. Amino acids: CASSLARVTDTQYF.

This chain links TRBV5-6 with TRBJ1-2, with D perhaps TRBD1 (5 bases). Trimming left V 2 bases short and J 5 bases short, with 28 bases between. The CDR3 loop spans 19 amino acids. The germline V gene has CDR1 SGHDT and CDR2 YYEEEE. The CDR3 spells CASSFFHLGTSLRGYGYTF. The CDR3 coding sequence is TGTGCCAGCAGCTTTTTCCACCTCGGGACGAGCCTGCGGGGGTATGGCTACACCTTC. Filled out from reference TRBV5-6 and TRBJ1-2, the complete variable domain reads DAGVTQSPTHLIKTRGQQVTLRCSPKSGHDTVSWYQQALGQGPQFIFQYYEEEERQRGNFPDRFSGHQFPNYSSELNVNALLLGDSALYLCASSFFHLGTSLRGYGYTFGSGTRLTVV.

This clone was seen a handful of times. V and J are TRBV9 and TRBJ1-2, with TRBD1 identical over 10 bases. The CDR3 covers 14 residues. V was pared by 3 bases and J by 8 bases, with 7 bases of the junction left unmatched. The germline gives CDR1 SGDLS, CDR2 YYNGEE. This chain's CDR3 is CASSGDGTGEGYTF. In DNA, the CDR3 is TGTGCCAGCAGCGGGGACGGGACAGGGGAAGGCTACACCTTC.

CDR3 DNA sequence: TGTGCCAGCAGCTTTCCCGGAGGACTAGCGGGGACAGATACGCAGTATTTT. Protein sequence: CASSFPGGLAGTDTQYF. The genes are TRBV11-2 and TRBJ2-3; 12 positions agree with TRBD2. V was pared by 3 bases and J by 3 bases, with 7 bases of the junction left unmatched. Germline V gene data show CDR1 as SGHAT and CDR2 as FQNNGV. The CDR3 sequence is 17 residues long.

This chain connects TRBV7-9 to TRBJ1-2; D possibly corresponds to TRBD1 (6 bases). Germline V CDR1 and CDR2: SEHNR, FQNEAQ (reference sequence). The V end was cut by 5 bases, the J end by 4 bases, with 20 bases between. This CDR3 spans 16 amino acids. The CDR3 reads CASSPRKTGNSYGYTF. The DNA for the CDR3 is TGTGCCAGCAGCCCCCGAAAGACAGGTAACAGCTATGGCTACACCTTC. The full variable domain, rest sourced from reference TRBV7-9 and TRBJ1-2, is DTGVSQNPRHKITKRGQNVTFRCDPISEHNRLYWYRQTLGQGPEFLTYFQNEAQLEKSRLLSDRFSAERPKGSFSTLEIQRTEQGDSAMYLCASSPRKTGNSYGYTFGSGTRLTVV.